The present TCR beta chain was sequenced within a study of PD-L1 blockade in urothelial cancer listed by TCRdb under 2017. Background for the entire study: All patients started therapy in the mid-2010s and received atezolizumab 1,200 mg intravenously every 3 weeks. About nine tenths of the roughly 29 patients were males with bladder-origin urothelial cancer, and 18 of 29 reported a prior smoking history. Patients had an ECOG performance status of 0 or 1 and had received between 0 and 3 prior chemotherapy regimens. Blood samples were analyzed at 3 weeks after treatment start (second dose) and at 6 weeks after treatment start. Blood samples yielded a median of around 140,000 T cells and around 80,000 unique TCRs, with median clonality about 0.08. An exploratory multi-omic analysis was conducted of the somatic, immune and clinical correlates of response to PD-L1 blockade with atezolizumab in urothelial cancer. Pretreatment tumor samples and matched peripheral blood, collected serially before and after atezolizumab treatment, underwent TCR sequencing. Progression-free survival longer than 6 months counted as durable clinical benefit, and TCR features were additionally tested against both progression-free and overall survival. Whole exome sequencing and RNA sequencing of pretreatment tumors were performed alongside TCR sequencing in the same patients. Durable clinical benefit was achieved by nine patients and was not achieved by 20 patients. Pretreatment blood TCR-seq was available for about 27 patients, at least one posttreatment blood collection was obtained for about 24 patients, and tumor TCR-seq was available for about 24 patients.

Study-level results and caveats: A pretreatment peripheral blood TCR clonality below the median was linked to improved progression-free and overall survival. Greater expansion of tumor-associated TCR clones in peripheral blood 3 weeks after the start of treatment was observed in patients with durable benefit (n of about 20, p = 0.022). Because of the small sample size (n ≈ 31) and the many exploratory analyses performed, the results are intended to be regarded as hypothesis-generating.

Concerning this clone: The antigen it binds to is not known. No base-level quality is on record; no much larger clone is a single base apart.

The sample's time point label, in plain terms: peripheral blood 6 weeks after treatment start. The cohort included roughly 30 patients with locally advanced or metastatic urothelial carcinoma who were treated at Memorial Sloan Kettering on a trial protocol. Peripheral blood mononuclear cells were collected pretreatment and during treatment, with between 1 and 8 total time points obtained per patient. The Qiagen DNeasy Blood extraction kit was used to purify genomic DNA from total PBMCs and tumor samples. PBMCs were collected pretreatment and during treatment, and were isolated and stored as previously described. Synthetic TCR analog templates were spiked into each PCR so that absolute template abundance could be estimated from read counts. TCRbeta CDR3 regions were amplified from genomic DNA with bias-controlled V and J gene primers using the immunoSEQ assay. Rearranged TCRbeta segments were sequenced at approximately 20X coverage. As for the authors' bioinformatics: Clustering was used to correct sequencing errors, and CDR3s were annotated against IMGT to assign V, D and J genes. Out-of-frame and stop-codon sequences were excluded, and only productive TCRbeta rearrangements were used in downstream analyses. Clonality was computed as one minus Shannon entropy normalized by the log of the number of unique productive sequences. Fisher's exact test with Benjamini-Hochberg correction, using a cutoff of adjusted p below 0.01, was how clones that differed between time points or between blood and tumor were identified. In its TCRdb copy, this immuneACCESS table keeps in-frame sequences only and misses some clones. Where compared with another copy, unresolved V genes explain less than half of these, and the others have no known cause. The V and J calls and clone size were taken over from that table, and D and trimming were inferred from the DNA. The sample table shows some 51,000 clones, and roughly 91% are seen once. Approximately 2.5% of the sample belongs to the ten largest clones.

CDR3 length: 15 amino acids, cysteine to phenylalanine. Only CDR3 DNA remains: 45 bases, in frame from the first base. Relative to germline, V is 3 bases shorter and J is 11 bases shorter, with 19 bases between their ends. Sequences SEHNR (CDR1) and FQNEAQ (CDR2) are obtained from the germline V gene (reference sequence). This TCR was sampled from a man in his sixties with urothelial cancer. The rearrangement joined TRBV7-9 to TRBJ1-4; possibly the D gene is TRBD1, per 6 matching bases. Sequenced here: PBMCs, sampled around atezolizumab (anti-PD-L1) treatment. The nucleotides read TGTGCCAGCAGCTTGAATACAGGGTCTTTGGGGAAACTGTTTTTT. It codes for CASSLNTGSLGKLFF.